This passage covers 32 T cell receptor beta chains from one sample sequenced in a study of monozygotic twins with inflammatory bowel disease. With the 5' RACE reads reprocessed, TCRdb shows one record per CDR3 protein and no DNA. In total, the table holds around 450,000 distinct CDR3 sequences. The sequencing sample was made of blood. These receptors all stem from a human donor with ulcerative colitis or Crohn's disease, or a healthy co-twin of an affected twin (not recorded which).

J is TRBJ1-2 and V is TRBV4-3; TCRdb picks TRBD1, but there is no DNA to check that call. The CDR3 is made up of 15 amino acids. Germline V gives CDR1 LGHNA, CDR2 YSLEER. Here the CDR3 reads CASSQKDRANYGYTF.

The V gene is TRBV7-2, the J gene TRBJ2-1; the TRBD1 assignment by TCRdb is unverifiable without DNA. Germline V lookup: CDR1 SGHTA, CDR2 FQGNSA. The CDR3 spans 16 residues. CDR3 amino acids: CASSLIGQGITNEQFF.

The V and J genes are TRBV11-1 and TRBJ2-7; TCRdb's D call of TRBD2 is untestable without DNA. The germline CDR1 and CDR2 sequences are SGHAT and FQDESV (reference sequence). The CDR3 is 14 residues long. The CDR3 protein is CASGAGLAGGSTLF.

The CDR3 region is CASSSDRVSYEQYF. The chain joins TRBV6-5 to TRBJ2-7; TCRdb calls TRBD1, which cannot be checked without DNA. Germline V gene lookup returns CDR1 MNHEY and CDR2 SVGAGI. The CDR3 consists of 14 residues.

The rearrangement links TRBV20-1 to TRBJ2-7; TCRdb picks TRBD2, but there is no DNA to check that call. The CDR3 length is 13 residues. Germline CDR1 is DFQATT and CDR2 is SNEGSKA (reference sequence). Here the CDR3 reads CSARSSGSYEQYF.

This chain joins TRBV19 and TRBJ2-2; absent DNA, TCRdb's TRBD2 call cannot be checked. Germline lookup yields CDR1 LNHDA and CDR2 SQIVND (reference sequence). This CDR3 is built from 14 residues. The CDR3 region is CASSKGQNTGELFF.

V usage is TRBV5-1 and J usage is TRBJ2-2; no DNA is available, so the TRBD2 call from TCRdb remains unchecked. Germline assignment: CDR1 SGHRS and CDR2 YFSETQ. This CDR3 is 14 amino acids long. The CDR3 sequence is CASSPLPHTGELFF.

The chain recombines TRBV6-2 or TRBV6-3 with TRBJ1-2; TCRdb's D gene call, TRBD1, goes unchecked for lack of DNA. The CDR3 runs 13 residues. CDR1 MNHEY and CDR2 SVGEGT come from the germline V gene. CDR3 sequence: CASSHRGDYGYTF.

The chain uses TRBV20-1 and TRBJ1-2. The V gene's germline CDR1 is DFQATT and CDR2 SNEGSKA (reference sequence). The CDR3 extends over 13 amino acids. CDR3 protein: CSARIANNYGYTF.

This chain uses TRBV20-1 with TRBJ1-5. Germline V gene sequence: CDR1 DFQATT, CDR2 SNEGSKA (reference sequence). This CDR3 comprises 12 residues. CDR3: CSASPDSEPQHF.

The chain employs TRBV20-1 and TRBJ2-3; TCRdb's D call, TRBD1, is unchecked because there is no DNA. Germline CDR1 DFQATT, CDR2 SNEGSKA (reference sequence). This CDR3 is 14 amino acids long. CDR3 sequence reads: CSAETGVRTDTQYF.

J is TRBJ2-3 and V is TRBV28; TCRdb's D call, TRBD2, is unchecked because there is no DNA. CDR3 length equals 17 residues. Germline V CDR1 and CDR2: MDHEN, SYDVKM. The CDR3 reads CASSSPSALLWTDTQYF.

The chain is built from TRBV6-1 and TRBJ2-3; the D call of TRBD2 rests on TCRdb alone, since no DNA is present to check it. The CDR3 is made up of 16 amino acids. Germline V gives CDR1 MNHNS, CDR2 SASEGT. The chain's CDR3 is CASSGLAGGMTDTQYF.

The V and J genes are TRBV4-3 and TRBJ2-7; TCRdb selects TRBD2, and the lack of DNA leaves this call unchecked. Germline assignment: CDR1 LGHNA and CDR2 YSLEER. There are 14 residues in the CDR3. The CDR3: CASSQDRDFYEQYF.

The chain couples TRBV5-5 to TRBJ2-7; TCRdb gives TRBD2 as the D gene, but with no DNA this cannot be confirmed. The germline CDR1 and CDR2 sequences are SGHKS and YYEKEE (reference sequence). The CDR3 runs to 13 residues. CDR3: CASSSGITYEQYF.

The chain links TRBV15 to TRBJ1-1. Germline CDR1 is LNHNV and CDR2 is YYDKDF (reference sequence). There are 16 residues in the CDR3. CDR3: CATSRDLRAVNTEAFF.

The chain has TRBV19 and TRBJ2-5; without DNA, the TCRdb call of TRBD1 cannot be checked. There are 13 residues in the CDR3. CDR1 is LNHDA, CDR2 SQIVND, per germline (reference sequence). The CDR3 region is CATRQGAEETQYF.

The chain has TRBV18 and TRBJ2-3; TCRdb calls TRBD1, which cannot be checked without DNA. Germline loops: CDR1 KGHSH, CDR2 LQKENI. The CDR3 is 17 amino acids. The CDR3 sequence is CASSPDSDSPSTDTQYF.

This sequence joins TRBV7-2 and TRBJ2-4. This CDR3 spans 14 amino acids. Germline V lookup: CDR1 SGHTA, CDR2 FQGNSA. CDR3 residues: CASSLGLAKNIQYF.

The J gene is TRBJ2-3, the V gene TRBV27. Germline assignment: CDR1 MNHEY and CDR2 SMNVEV (reference sequence). CDR3 length equals 15 residues. This chain's CDR3 is CASSLRSDTSDTQYF.

The genes are TRBV27 and TRBJ1-1. The CDR3 is made up of 16 amino acids. Germline CDR1 and CDR2: MNHEY and SMNVEV (reference sequence). The chain's CDR3 is CASSLWGGEAGTEAFF.

J is TRBJ2-5 and V is TRBV3-1; TCRdb designates TRBD2, a call that cannot be tested without DNA. Germline-derived CDR1 and CDR2 are LGHDT and YNNKEL (reference sequence). The length of the CDR3 is 15 residues. CDR3: CASSTRGGRRETQYF.

The genes are TRBV6-1 and TRBJ2-3; TCRdb's D call of TRBD2 is untestable without DNA. CDR1 and CDR2 from the germline V gene are MNHNS and SASEGT. The CDR3 covers 15 residues. This CDR3 is CASSEEGRGSYTQYF.

The chain combines TRBV12-3 or TRBV12-4 with TRBJ1-4. The CDR3 length is 15 residues. The CDR3 spells CASSFGRGTNEKLFF.

The chain is built from TRBV29-1 and TRBJ1-1; TCRdb gives TRBD1 as the D gene, but with no DNA this cannot be confirmed. The CDR3 is 15 amino acids. Germline V gene sequence: CDR1 SQVTM, CDR2 ANQGSEA. This CDR3 is CSALANPTGNTEAFF.

The chain uses TRBV10-3 and TRBJ2-7. The CDR3 length is 13 residues. Germline values: CDR1 ENHRY, CDR2 SYGVKD. CDR3 region: CAISEHLSYEQYF.

V gene TRBV28 combines with J gene TRBJ2-7. CDR1 and CDR2 from the germline V gene are MDHEN and SYDVKM. CDR3 length: 16 amino acids. CDR3 region: CASSSPEAGANYEQYF.

V is TRBV6-5 and J is TRBJ2-7; TCRdb's D gene call, TRBD2, goes unchecked for lack of DNA. In germline, CDR1 is MNHEY, CDR2 SVGAGI. The length of the CDR3 is 17 residues. The CDR3 here is CASRTPGVLAGSYEQYF.

This sequence joins TRBV6-2 or TRBV6-3 and TRBJ2-1; TCRdb picks TRBD2, but there is no DNA to check that call. The CDR3 covers 14 residues. Germline assignment: CDR1 MNHEY and CDR2 SVGEGT. CDR3: CASSYLGTSNEQFF.

The chain joins TRBV5-1 to TRBJ2-1; TCRdb's D call of TRBD2 is untestable without DNA. CDR3 length: 20 amino acids. Per the germline V gene, CDR1 is SGHRS and CDR2 is YFSETQ. CDR3 in amino acids: CASSHSSGLAPGGSYNEQFF. The whole variable domain, remainder taken from reference TRBV5-1 and TRBJ2-1, is KAGVTQTPRYLIKTRGQQVTLSCSPISGHRSVSWYQQTPGQGLQFLFEYFSETQRNKGNFPGRFSGRQFSNSRSEMNVSTLELGDSALYLCASSHSSGLAPGGSYNEQFFGPGTRLTVL.

The V and J genes are TRBV10-3 and TRBJ1-2; lacking DNA, the TRBD1 call made by TCRdb goes unchecked. Germline loops: CDR1 ENHRY, CDR2 SYGVKD. The CDR3 has 12 residues. Here the CDR3 reads CAISARGSEYTF.

The chain links TRBV5-1 to TRBJ1-2. The CDR3 has 14 amino acids. Germline-derived CDR1 and CDR2 are SGHRS and YFSETQ. The CDR3 region is CASSLDGQNYGYTF.